This passage covers 31 T cell receptor beta chains from one sample sequenced in a study of response to subunit inactivated influenza vaccine. MiXCR was run by TCRdb on the RT-PCR reads, yielding one entry per CDR3 protein. In the table there are 400,000 to 550,000 distinct CDR3 sequences, 25% of which are singletons. The source was CD4+ T cells sorted from PBMCs, collected more than 4 days after vaccination. The receptors originated from a man aged 45-65 years who received an inactivated influenza vaccine.

This clonotype was detected ten times or more. V gene TRBV3-1 combines with J gene TRBJ2-5, with D hard to call. V lost 4 bases and J 0 bases, leaving 15 bases between the germline ends. CDR1 and CDR2 from the germline V gene are LGHDT and YNNKEL (reference sequence). This CDR3 has 16 residues. In DNA form, the CDR3 reads TGTGCCAGCAGCCCCGACGATTGGTCCTACCAAGAGACCCAGTACTTC. Translating gives CASSPDDWSYQETQYF.

The genes are TRBV6-4 and TRBJ2-1; possibly TRBD1 for D (5 bases). The V gene's germline CDR1 is MRHNA and CDR2 SNTAGT. Trimming cost V 6 bases and J 6 bases, with 15 bases left between them. The CDR3 extends over 14 amino acids. DNA of the CDR3: TGTGCCAGCAGGGAACAGGCCAACGGCAATGAGCAGTTCTTC. Residues: CASREQANGNEQFF.

A few counts support this clonotype. The chain employs TRBV7-2 and TRBJ1-2; 7 bases are shared with TRBD1. V shed 5 bases and J 5 bases; nucleotides not matched to a gene: 11. Germline V gives CDR1 SGHTA, CDR2 FQGNSA. This CDR3 comprises 15 residues. CDR3 nucleotide sequence: TGTGCCAGCAGCCGCGGACAGGCGAAGGGATATGGCTACACCTTC. It codes for CASSRGQAKGYGYTF.

The V gene is TRBV19, the J gene TRBJ2-7, with 12 nucleotides matching TRBD2. After removal of 3 bases from V and 5 bases from J, the junction contained 5 bases not matched to a gene. The CDR3 extends over 15 amino acids. Germline V lookup: CDR1 LNHDA, CDR2 SQIVND (reference sequence). CDR3 residues: CASSMMTSGRNEQYF. CDR3 DNA sequence: TGTGCCAGTAGTATGATGACTAGCGGGAGAAACGAGCAGTACTTC.

This chain connects TRBV20-1 to TRBJ2-7; 10 bases map to TRBD1. The V gene end was trimmed by 4 bases and the J gene end by 7 bases; junction bases not matched to a gene: 7. There are 13 residues in the CDR3. From germline, CDR1 is DFQATT and CDR2 SNEGSKA (reference sequence). The CDR3 sequence: CSATRDRGSEQYF. The DNA for the CDR3 is TGCAGTGCTACCCGGGACAGGGGAAGTGAGCAGTACTTC.

This clonotype occurred a few times. The rearrangement uses TRBV7-2 and TRBJ2-3; no clear D. The germline V and J ends were trimmed by 1 base and 7 bases, with 9 bases remaining between them. Per germline, CDR1 SGHTA and CDR2 FQGNSA. The CDR3 covers 13 residues. The CDR3 DNA is TGTGCCAGCAGCTTAGGGTCCAGTAATACGCAGTATTTT. This gives the protein CASSLGSSNTQYF.

The chain links TRBV7-2 to TRBJ2-2; D gene uncertain. V was pared by 0 bases and J by 2 bases, with 4 bases between. Germline V gene data show CDR1 as SGHTA and CDR2 as FQGNSA. The CDR3 is made up of 14 amino acids. The CDR3 sequence: CASSLARNTGELFF. As DNA, the CDR3 is TGTGCCAGCAGCTTAGCTCGCAACACCGGGGAGCTGTTTTTT.

This rearrangement joins TRBV3-1 to TRBJ2-4; D remains unclear. V was cut by 4 bases and J by 8 bases, with 12 bases left in between. The V gene's germline CDR1 is LGHDT and CDR2 YNNKEL (reference sequence). CDR3 size: 13 residues. CDR3 DNA: TGTGCCAGCAGCCTTGGGATTAGGGACATTCAGTACTTC. Translated: CASSLGIRDIQYF. Drawing the rest from reference TRBV3-1 and TRBJ2-4, the complete variable domain is DTAVSQTPKYLVTQMGNDKSIKCEQNLGHDTMYWYKQDSKKFLKIMFSYNNKELIINETVPNRFSPKSPDKAHLNLHINSLELGDSAVYFCASSLGIRDIQYFGAGTRLSVL.

The V and J genes are TRBV5-1 and TRBJ2-5, with a possible D match to TRBD2 (6 bases). The CDR3 is made up of 15 amino acids. Germline V CDR1 and CDR2: SGHRS, YFSETQ. V was cut by 0 bases and J by 4 bases, with 13 bases left in between. CDR3 amino acids: CASSLALGGRETQYF. The CDR3 region has the DNA TGCGCCAGCAGCTTGGCCCTGGGGGGTCGAGAGACCCAGTACTTC.

Notes on this clonotype: A much larger clone differs by one base, so this may be a read error. This chain uses TRBV15 with TRBJ1-1; no clear D. This CDR3 is built from 15 residues. The germline V gene encodes CDR1 LNHNV and CDR2 YYDKDF (reference sequence). Trimming removed 0 bases at V and 4 bases at J, with 12 bases between. The CDR3 nucleotides are TGTGCCACCAGCAGAGATATAACGGTGATCACTGAAGCTTTCTTT. It specifies CATSRDITVITEAFF. The variable domain in full, completed from reference TRBV15 and TRBJ1-1, reads DAMVIQNPRYQVTQFGKPVTLSCSQTLNHNVMYWYQQKSSQAPKLLFHYYDKDFNNEADTPDNFQSRRPNTSFCFLDIRSPGLGDTAMYLCATSRDITVITEAFFGQGTRLTVV.

The chain employs TRBV18 and TRBJ1-1; D gene uncertain. The V and J ends lost 2 bases and 4 bases respectively, with 14 bases between them. The CDR3 has 15 amino acids. Germline CDR1 is KGHSH and CDR2 is LQKENI. The CDR3 coding sequence is TGTGCCAGCTCACCATCTTACCCGGGTGGCACTGAAGCTTTCTTT. It encodes CASSPSYPGGTEAFF.

This sequence joins TRBV24-1 and TRBJ2-2, with TRBD2 matching 7 bases. The V and J ends lost 5 bases and 5 bases, in that order; junction bases with no gene match: 1. The germline V gene has CDR1 KGHDR and CDR2 SFDVKD. The CDR3 spans 13 residues. This CDR3 reads CATSGEGTGELFF. CDR3 bases: TGTGCCACCAGTGGGGAGGGGACCGGGGAGCTGTTTTTT.

The rearrangement uses TRBV28 and TRBJ1-3; D unresolved. Germline values: CDR1 MDHEN, CDR2 SYDVKM. There are 12 residues in the CDR3. Trimming took off 6 bases at V and 4 bases at J, with 7 bases between the two ends. The CDR3 DNA is TGTGCCAGCAGAGTAGACGGAAACACCATATATTTT. Encoded protein: CASRVDGNTIYF.

This clonotype has at least ten counts. The chain carries TRBV29-1 and TRBJ2-1, with D perhaps TRBD1 (6 bases). Per germline, CDR1 SQVTM and CDR2 ANQGSEA. V was trimmed by 8 bases and J by 8 bases, leaving 19 bases between them. The CDR3 has 13 amino acids. For the CDR3, the DNA is TGCAGCATAGACCGGGACATTCAATATGAGCAGTTCTTC. It codes for CSIDRDIQYEQFF.

This clonotype was recorded a few times. The V and J genes are TRBV20-1 and TRBJ2-7; 9 nucleotides line up with TRBD1. V lost 2 bases to trimming and J lost 0 bases; unmatched junction nucleotides: 8. This CDR3 has 16 residues. The germline gives CDR1 DFQATT, CDR2 SNEGSKA (reference sequence). The CDR3 protein is CSARNPGTGISYEQYF. CDR3 DNA sequence: TGCAGTGCTAGAAACCCCGGGACAGGGATCTCCTACGAGCAGTACTTC.

This clonotype was seen more than once but under ten times. The rearrangement links TRBV20-1 to TRBJ1-1; possibly TRBD1 for D (6 bases). With 6 bases removed from V and 2 bases from J, the gap between germline ends came to 16 bases. This CDR3 region has 14 residues. CDR1 is DFQATT, CDR2 SNEGSKA, per germline (reference sequence). The CDR3 sequence: CSARMTGVNTEAFF. The CDR3 DNA sequence: TGCAGTGCCAGGATGACAGGAGTAAACACTGAAGCTTTCTTT.

This clonotype was recorded at least ten times. The chain recombines TRBV10-2 with TRBJ1-5; 9 bases align to TRBD1. The CDR3 sequence is 18 residues long. Per the germline V gene, CDR1 is WSHSY and CDR2 is SAAADI. After removal of 5 bases from V and 0 bases from J, the junction contained 11 bases not matched to a gene. The CDR3 is CASSSQGASVGSNQPQHF. The DNA of the CDR3 is TGCGCCAGCAGTTCACAGGGGGCCTCAGTCGGTAGCAATCAGCCCCAGCATTTT.

Many counts were recorded for this clonotype. This chain connects TRBV24-1 to TRBJ2-3, with TRBD1 identical over 9 bases. Germline V gene sequence: CDR1 KGHDR, CDR2 SFDVKD. This CDR3 is 15 amino acids long. After removal of 2 bases from V and 3 bases from J, the junction contained 2 bases not matched to a gene. This CDR3 is CATSDWTGVTDTQYF. The CDR3 DNA reads TGTGCCACCAGTGATTGGACAGGGGTGACAGATACGCAGTATTTT.

V usage is TRBV11-2 and J usage is TRBJ2-7; 14 positions match TRBD2. Germline CDR1 and CDR2: SGHAT and FQNNGV. This CDR3 has 18 residues. V lost 1 base to trimming and J lost 3 bases; unmatched junction nucleotides: 8. The CDR3 is CASSLVRLAGGPVYEQYF. The CDR3 DNA reads TGTGCCAGCAGCTTAGTGAGACTAGCGGGAGGGCCGGTCTACGAGCAGTACTTC.

The chain combines TRBV5-1 with TRBJ2-5, with D tentatively TRBD2 (6 bases). The CDR3 runs to 14 residues. The V and J ends lost 0 bases and 5 bases respectively, with 11 bases between them. Germline lookup yields CDR1 SGHRS and CDR2 YFSETQ. DNA of the CDR3: TGCGCCAGCAGCTTGGGGAGGGGATCGGAGACCCAGTACTTC. Translating gives CASSLGRGSETQYF.

This clonotype turned up a few times. The gene calls are TRBV5-1 and TRBJ2-2; 7 bases agree with TRBD1. Per the germline V gene, CDR1 is SGHRS and CDR2 is YFSETQ. Germline trimming cut 0 bases from V and 5 bases from J; bases unmatched to any gene: 4. This CDR3 is built from 15 residues. This chain's CDR3 is CASSLVTGRTGELFF. CDR3 nucleotide sequence: TGCGCCAGCAGCTTGGTGACAGGGAGAACCGGGGAGCTGTTTTTT.

The genes are TRBV29-1 and TRBJ1-1, with a weak D call TRBD1 (5 bases). Germline values: CDR1 SQVTM, CDR2 ANQGSEA. The length of the CDR3 is 13 residues. With 4 bases removed from V and 1 base from J, the gap between germline ends came to 10 bases. The DNA for the CDR3 is TGCAGCGTTGCGGGGACGGCGAACACTGAAGCTTTCTTT. Translation: CSVAGTANTEAFF.

This chain joins TRBV9 and TRBJ1-1; possibly TRBD1 for D (6 bases). The V gene's germline CDR1 is SGDLS and CDR2 YYNGEE. CDR3 length: 14 amino acids. Trimming removed 0 bases from V and 2 bases from J, with 8 bases in between. This CDR3 reads CASSVARGNTEAFF. The CDR3 DNA is TGTGCCAGCAGCGTAGCCAGGGGAAACACTGAAGCTTTCTTT.

The rearrangement uses TRBV5-1 and TRBJ1-4; 9 nucleotides align to TRBD1. Germline CDR1 is SGHRS and CDR2 is YFSETQ. V lost 3 bases, J lost 10 bases, and 10 bases stayed unmatched. There are 15 residues in the CDR3. CDR3 nucleotide sequence: TGCGCCAGCAGCTCTGAGACAGGGGGTAAACCAAAACTGTTTTTT. Amino acids: CASSSETGGKPKLFF.

This clonotype was seen ten or more times. The gene calls are TRBV29-1 and TRBJ2-5, with 11 bases fitting TRBD1. V lost 6 bases and J lost 5; bases outside the gene matches: 5. The CDR3 is 13 amino acids. CDR1 and CDR2 from the germline V gene are SQVTM and ANQGSEA. The DNA for the CDR3 is TGCAGCGTGCGGACAGGGGGCACTGAGACCCAGTACTTC. Amino acids: CSVRTGGTETQYF.

This clonotype showed up just a few times. This chain links TRBV20-1 with TRBJ2-7; 13 bases fit TRBD2. This CDR3 has 15 residues. Germline CDR1 reads DFQATT; CDR2 reads SNEGSKA (reference sequence). V lost 2 bases to trimming and J lost 2 bases; unmatched junction nucleotides: 3. The CDR3 DNA follows: TGCAGTGCTAGAAGGACTAGCGGGAGCACCTACGAGCAGTACTTC. Amino acid sequence: CSARRTSGSTYEQYF.

The gene calls are TRBV6-2 or TRBV6-3 and TRBJ1-2; D is unresolved. This CDR3 has 16 residues. V was shortened by 6 bases and J by 4 bases, with 21 bases between the two germline ends. The germline V gene encodes CDR1 MNHEY and CDR2 SVGEGT. CDR3 nucleotide sequence: TGTGCCAGCAGCCGCCAGCGCCGCAGTCACTCCTATGGCTACACCTTC. Translating gives CASSRQRRSHSYGYTF.

In its sample, this clonotype was seen many times. This sequence joins TRBV4-2 and TRBJ1-5; D ambiguous. The V and J ends lost 1 base and 3 bases respectively, with 7 bases between them. This CDR3 contains 14 residues. Germline CDR1 LGHNA, CDR2 YNFKEQ. The CDR3 coding sequence is TGTGCCAGCAGCCAAGTGGGGTCCAATCAGCCCCAGCATTTT. The encoded protein is CASSQVGSNQPQHF.

The chain recombines TRBV29-1 with TRBJ2-2; D tentatively reads TRBD1 or TRBD2 (5 bases each). V gave up 8 bases and J gave up 5 bases, with 15 bases separating them. The CDR3 contains 13 residues. CDR1 is SQVTM, CDR2 ANQGSEA, per germline. The CDR3 sequence: CSSLRDRTGELFF. CDR3 nucleotides: TGCAGCTCCCTCCGGGACCGAACCGGGGAGCTGTTTTTT.

The V and J genes are TRBV4-2 and TRBJ2-4, with 14 bases aligning to TRBD2. Germline CDR1 is LGHNA and CDR2 is YNFKEQ. This CDR3 spans 22 amino acids. With 0 bases clipped from V and 1 base from J, the junction kept 14 bases outside the gene matches. CDR3 coding DNA: TGTGCCAGCAGCCAAGATGCCCAGACTAGCGGGAGGGCCTTTGCGGCCAAAAACATTCAGTACTTC. Its protein product is CASSQDAQTSGRAFAAKNIQYF.

This clonotype was observed a few times. The V gene is TRBV7-9, the J gene TRBJ1-4; 9 bases fit TRBD1. J lost 5 bases, V lost 5 bases, and 6 bases had no gene match. Germline CDR1 reads SEHNR; CDR2 reads FQNEAQ (reference sequence). This CDR3 spans 15 amino acids. CDR3 coding DNA: TGTGCCAGCAGCCTCTCCGGGACAGGGAATGAAAAACTGTTTTTT. It translates to CASSLSGTGNEKLFF.